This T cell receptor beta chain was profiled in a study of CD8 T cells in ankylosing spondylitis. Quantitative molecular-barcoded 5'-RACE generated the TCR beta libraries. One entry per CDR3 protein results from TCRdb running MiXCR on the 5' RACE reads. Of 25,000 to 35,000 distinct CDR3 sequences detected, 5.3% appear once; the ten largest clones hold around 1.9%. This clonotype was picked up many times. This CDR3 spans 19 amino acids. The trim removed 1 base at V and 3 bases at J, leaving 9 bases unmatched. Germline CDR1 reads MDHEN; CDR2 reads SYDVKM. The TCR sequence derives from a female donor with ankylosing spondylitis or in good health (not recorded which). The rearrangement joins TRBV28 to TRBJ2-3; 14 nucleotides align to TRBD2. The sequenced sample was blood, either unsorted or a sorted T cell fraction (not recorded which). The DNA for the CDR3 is TGTGCCAGCAGTTTATTTGCAGGGGGACTAGCGGGGGTAACAGATACGCAGTATTTT. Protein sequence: CASSLFAGGLAGVTDTQYF.